These T cell receptor beta chains were read from a single sample in a study of blood T cell repertoires in COVID-19. Clones were read by immunoSEQ multiplex PCR, and TCRdb kept only the in-frame ones, dropping some. The table has about 47,000 clones, approximately 85% seen once. What was sequenced was peripheral blood. Receptors originate from a human donor with acute or convalescent COVID-19. The donor label of this sample is uncertain. CDR3s include the opening cysteine and the closing phenylalanine or tryptophan. The order of the fields is CDR3 protein, CDR3 DNA, J gene, D gene, clone size, V gene. D genes are given only for firm matches. Clone size, where shown, is once, few, many, or a class for clones that have expanded.

CDR3aa: CASSLGLTSGGEETQYF
CDR3nt: TGTGCCAGCAGCTTAGGCCTGACTAGCGGGGGGGAAGAGACCCAGTACTTC
j_gene: TRBJ2-5
d_gene: TRBD2
abundance: -
v_gene: TRBV7-9

CDR3aa: CATYGASGERSYEQYF
CDR3nt: TGTGCCACCTACGGGGCTAGCGGGGAGAGGTCCTACGAGCAGTACTTC
j_gene: TRBJ2-7
d_gene: TRBD2
abundance: -
v_gene: TRBV10-3

CDR3aa: CASSVGSGGANGANVLTF
CDR3nt: TGTGCCAGCAGCGTAGGCAGCGGGGGGGCGAATGGGGCCAACGTCCTGACTTTC
j_gene: TRBJ2-6
d_gene: TRBD2
abundance: -
v_gene: TRBV9

CDR3aa: CASSLVAGGLNEQFF
CDR3nt: TGTGCCAGCAGCTTAGTAGCGGGAGGTCTTAATGAGCAGTTCTTC
j_gene: TRBJ2-1
d_gene: TRBD2
abundance: -
v_gene: TRBV11-2

CDR3aa: CASSPLAGVSYEQYF
CDR3nt: TGTGCCAGCAGTCCACTAGCGGGAGTTTCCTACGAGCAGTACTTC
j_gene: TRBJ2-7
d_gene: TRBD2
abundance: -
v_gene: TRBV25-1

CDR3aa: CASSLRTSGTGELFF
CDR3nt: TGCGCCAGCAGCCTACGGACCAGCGGGACCGGGGAGCTGTTTTTT
j_gene: TRBJ2-2
d_gene: -
abundance: -
v_gene: TRBV4-3

CDR3aa: CAAAQTGGGNTMYF
CDR3nt: TGTGCCGCGGCCCAAACAGGGGGTGGAAACACCATGTATTTT
j_gene: TRBJ1-3
d_gene: TRBD1
abundance: -
v_gene: TRBV27

CDR3aa: CASSNRRVGYTF
CDR3nt: TGTGCCAGCAGCAACAGGAGGGTTGGCTACACCTTC
j_gene: TRBJ1-2
d_gene: -
abundance: -
v_gene: TRBV5-6

CDR3aa: CASSESSPLHF
CDR3nt: TGTGCCAGCAGTGAGAGTTCACCCCTCCACTTT
j_gene: TRBJ1-6
d_gene: -
abundance: -
v_gene: TRBV6-1

CDR3aa: CASSTDRVYGYTF
CDR3nt: TGTGCCAGCAGTACGGACAGGGTGTATGGCTACACCTTC
j_gene: TRBJ1-2
d_gene: TRBD1
abundance: once
v_gene: TRBV28

CDR3aa: CASSFSDRVQPQHF
CDR3nt: TGTGCCAGCAGTTTTTCCGACAGGGTTCAGCCCCAGCATTTT
j_gene: TRBJ1-5
d_gene: TRBD1
abundance: -
v_gene: TRBV27

CDR3aa: CASSPTGILYEQYF
CDR3nt: TGTGCCAGCAGCCCGACAGGGATCCTCTACGAGCAGTACTTC
j_gene: TRBJ2-7
d_gene: TRBD1
abundance: -
v_gene: TRBV3-1/TRBV3-2

CDR3aa: CASSFPGGRQETQYF
CDR3nt: TGTGCCAGCAGTTTTCCAGGGGGAAGGCAAGAGACCCAGTACTTC
j_gene: TRBJ2-5
d_gene: TRBD1
abundance: -
v_gene: TRBV6-5

CDR3aa: CAWSVQGSRNNSPLHF
CDR3nt: TGTGCCTGGAGTGTACAGGGGAGCCGCAATAATTCACCCCTCCACTTT
j_gene: TRBJ1-6
d_gene: TRBD1
abundance: -
v_gene: TRBV30

CDR3aa: CSVGQGRHSGELFF
CDR3nt: TGCAGCGTGGGACAGGGAAGGCACTCCGGGGAGCTGTTTTTT
j_gene: TRBJ2-2
d_gene: TRBD1
abundance: -
v_gene: TRBV29-1

CDR3aa: CASSSGDPTDTQYF
CDR3nt: TGCGCCAGCAGCTCAGGGGACCCCACAGATACGCAGTATTTT
j_gene: TRBJ2-3
d_gene: -
abundance: -
v_gene: TRBV5-1

CDR3aa: CASSQAAGVRGELFF
CDR3nt: TGTGCCAGCAGCCAAGCGGCGGGGGTCCGCGGGGAGCTGTTTTTT
j_gene: TRBJ2-2
d_gene: TRBD2
abundance: -
v_gene: TRBV14

CDR3aa: CASGSSYEQYF
CDR3nt: TGTGCCAGTGGCAGCTCCTACGAGCAGTACTTC
j_gene: TRBJ2-7
d_gene: -
abundance: few
v_gene: TRBV2

CDR3aa: CASSLPSGDSSRTQYF
CDR3nt: TGTGCCAGCAGCTTACCGTCGGGTGACAGCTCGCGCACGCAGTACTTC
j_gene: TRBJ2-7
d_gene: -
abundance: -
v_gene: TRBV7-9

CDR3aa: CAIHGQGGGYTF
CDR3nt: TGTGCCATCCATGGACAGGGGGGTGGCTACACCTTC
j_gene: TRBJ1-2
d_gene: TRBD1
abundance: -
v_gene: TRBV10-3

CDR3aa: CASSDQGGYSPLHF
CDR3nt: TGTGCCAGCAGTGACCAAGGGGGCTATTCACCCCTCCACTTT
j_gene: TRBJ1-6
d_gene: TRBD1
abundance: -
v_gene: TRBV2

CDR3aa: CASTRGDNSNYGYTF
CDR3nt: TGTGCCAGTACTCGAGGGGACAATTCAAACTATGGCTACACCTTC
j_gene: TRBJ1-2
d_gene: -
abundance: once
v_gene: TRBV19

CDR3aa: CASSPQGPQGGSPLHF
CDR3nt: TGTGCCAGCAGTCCACAGGGGCCGCAGGGCGGTTCACCCCTCCACTTT
j_gene: TRBJ1-6
d_gene: TRBD1
abundance: few
v_gene: TRBV27

CDR3aa: CASSVEGGVGYTF
CDR3nt: TGTGCCAGCAGCGTAGAAGGAGGGGTTGGCTACACCTTC
j_gene: TRBJ1-2
d_gene: -
abundance: -
v_gene: TRBV9